Shown below are 9 T cell receptor beta chains from a single sample sequenced in a study of control samples from healthy donors and cancer patients. TCRdb keeps only in-frame clones here, not all; method: immunoSEQ multiplex PCR. The table lists roughly 88,000 clones, over 85% of them singletons, with roughly 8% in the top ten. Sequencing used blood. The receptors shown here come from a man in his late teens or twenties in good health.

The chain couples TRBV15 to TRBJ1-2; TRBD1 aligns across 8 bases. V was clipped by 5 bases and J by 4 bases; unmatched bases: 6. The CDR3 runs to 14 residues. CDR1 and CDR2 (germline): LNHNV, YYDKDF (reference sequence). The CDR3 sequence: CATSPVDRVYGYTF. CDR3 bases: TGTGCCACCAGCCCGGTGGACAGGGTCTATGGCTACACCTTC.

This chain links TRBV6-5 with TRBJ2-2; no firm D call. V lost 5 bases to trimming and J lost 0 bases, with 7 bases between them. Germline V gives CDR1 MNHEY, CDR2 SVGAGI. This CDR3 comprises 14 residues. The CDR3 DNA reads TGTGCCAGCAGTACCGTTGCGAACACCGGGGAGCTGTTTTTT. Its translation is CASSTVANTGELFF.

The CDR3 protein is CASSLAGVSNQPQHF. In DNA, the CDR3 is TGCGCCAGCAGCTTGGCAGGGGTGAGCAATCAGCCCCAGCATTTT. This chain uses TRBV5-1 with TRBJ1-5; TRBD1 is a possible D gene (6 bases). The germline V gene encodes CDR1 SGHRS and CDR2 YFSETQ. V was pared by 0 bases and J by 1 base, with 8 bases between. CDR3 length: 15 residues.

This chain uses TRBV7-8 with TRBJ1-3; unclear D gene. This CDR3 has 16 amino acids. V lost 1 base and J lost 4, with 14 bases in between. Germline V CDR1 and CDR2: SGHVS, FQNEAQ. CDR3 amino acids: CASSLEFGLAGNTIYF. The CDR3 bases are TGTGCCAGCAGCTTAGAGTTCGGGTTGGCGGGAAACACCATATATTTT.

V and J are TRBV30 and TRBJ1-3; no clear D. This CDR3 has 15 residues. Trimming took off 2 bases at V and 0 bases at J, with 11 bases between the two ends. In germline, CDR1 is GTSNPN, CDR2 SVGIG (reference sequence). The CDR3 region is CAWSRGVGSGNTIYF. The DNA of the CDR3 is TGTGCCTGGAGTAGAGGAGTCGGCTCTGGAAACACCATATATTTT.

This chain links TRBV27 with TRBJ2-2; TRBD1 is a possible D gene (5 bases). The CDR3 extends over 17 amino acids. The ends were cut back, 1 base at V and 1 base at J, with 13 bases in the middle. The germline V gene encodes CDR1 MNHEY and CDR2 SMNVEV (reference sequence). CDR3 region: CASSLYLGQGNTGELFF. For the CDR3, the DNA is TGTGCCAGCAGTTTATATTTGGGTCAGGGGAACACCGGGGAGCTGTTTTTT.

V and J are TRBV6-6 and TRBJ1-1; D ambiguous. With 10 bases removed from V and 3 bases from J, the gap between germline ends came to 15 bases. This CDR3 is built from 13 residues. Germline CDR1 reads MNHNY; CDR2 reads SVGAGI (reference sequence). The CDR3 DNA reads as TGTGCCACTTCAGAGGACGGATACACTGAAGCTTTCTTT. Protein: CATSEDGYTEAFF.

The chain employs TRBV6-5 and TRBJ1-2, with 11 positions matching TRBD1. The CDR3 is 13 amino acids. Trimming cost V 6 bases and J 8 bases; bases outside gene matches: 5. CDR1 and CDR2 (germline): MNHEY, SVGAGI. The CDR3 region has the DNA TGTGCCAGCAGCCCGGGACAGGGGGGCGGCTACACCTTC. This translates into CASSPGQGGGYTF.

This clone has a single count. The rearrangement links TRBV7-2 to TRBJ1-3; no clear D. The CDR3 spans 17 residues. Germline CDR1 reads SGHTA; CDR2 reads FQGNSA. Trimming stripped 3 bases from V and 0 bases from J, with 15 bases between. CDR3 nucleotide sequence: TGTGCCAGCAGCTTCCTTTTCGGCAGAAACTCTGGAAACACCATATATTTT. Its translation: CASSFLFGRNSGNTIYF.